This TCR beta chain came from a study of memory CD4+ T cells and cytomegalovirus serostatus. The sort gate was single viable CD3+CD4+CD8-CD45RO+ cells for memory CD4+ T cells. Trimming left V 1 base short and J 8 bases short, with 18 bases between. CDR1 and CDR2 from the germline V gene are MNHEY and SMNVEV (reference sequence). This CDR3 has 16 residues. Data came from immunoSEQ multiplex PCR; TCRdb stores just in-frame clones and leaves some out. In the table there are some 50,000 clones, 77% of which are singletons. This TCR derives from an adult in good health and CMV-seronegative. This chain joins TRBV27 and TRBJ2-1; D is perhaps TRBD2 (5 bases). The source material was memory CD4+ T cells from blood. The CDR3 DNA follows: TGTGCCAGCAGTTTATTTGGTGTCGGGGAATTTGATGAGCAGTTCTTC. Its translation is CASSLFGVGEFDEQFF.